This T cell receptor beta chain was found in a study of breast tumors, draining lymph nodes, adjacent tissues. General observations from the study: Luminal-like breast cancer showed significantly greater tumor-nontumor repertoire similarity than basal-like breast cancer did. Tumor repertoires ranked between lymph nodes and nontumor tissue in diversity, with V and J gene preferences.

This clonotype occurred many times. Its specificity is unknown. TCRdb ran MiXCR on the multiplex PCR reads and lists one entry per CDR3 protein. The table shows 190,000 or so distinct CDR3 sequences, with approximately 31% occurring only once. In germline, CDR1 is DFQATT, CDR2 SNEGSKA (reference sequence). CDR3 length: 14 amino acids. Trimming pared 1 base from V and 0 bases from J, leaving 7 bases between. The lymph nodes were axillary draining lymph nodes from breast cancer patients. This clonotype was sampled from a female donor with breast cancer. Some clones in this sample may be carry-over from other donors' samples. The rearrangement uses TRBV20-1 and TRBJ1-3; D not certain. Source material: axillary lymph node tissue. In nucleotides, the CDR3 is TGCAGTGCTAGAGGAGGCCTCTCTGGAAACACCATATATTTT. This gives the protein CSARGGLSGNTIYF.